This T cell receptor (beta chain) is drawn from a study of blood T cell repertoires in COVID-19 (dated by TCRdb to about 2020). Some background on the complete study: The collaborator samples originated in the United States, Italy and Spain and spanned the acute and convalescent phases of COVID-19. The prospective study material was composed of cDNA or gDNA derived from T cells, B-cell-depleted T cells, or PBMCs. The repertoires were released in a freely available public database meant as a resource for research on the immune response to SARS-CoV-2. The samples were drawn from two sources: the first 160 participants of the ongoing ImmuneRACE study, and approximately 1,300 subjects contributed by 6 global collaborators. Deeply sampled blood TCRbeta repertoires from subjects exposed to, actively infected with, or recovered from COVID-19 were included in the dataset. The sample metadata nearly always contained a de-identified subject ID, COVID-19 status, age in years and sex. Where HLA class I and class II types were available, the types were taken from metadata supplied by the sample provider, not from assay-based typing. General findings and caveats noted by the study authors: How much clinical and demographic metadata was included differed by source and by participant, and the metadata was provided uncurated.

In the case of this clone: There is no known antigen for this receptor. The input lacks base qualities; no much larger clone sits a single base away.

The collaborating institutions used their own protocols to collect whole blood in K2EDTA tubes. For TCRbeta analysis, collaborators shipped samples in one of three forms: frozen whole blood, isolated PBMCs, or DNA extracted from either of those sample types. TCRbeta CDR3 regions were amplified from genomic DNA by means of the immunoSEQ Assay, a bias-controlled multiplex PCR. In the authors' own workflow: The number of nucleated cells in each sample was estimated by amplification of reference gene primers within the assay. To quantify the absolute abundance of each unique TCRbeta CDR3 rearrangement, sequence reads were collapsed and filtered. For each sample, productive Simpson clonality was calculated by taking the square root of Simpson's diversity index across productive rearrangements. TCRdb retrieved this table from immuneACCESS and kept in-frame rearrangements only. Not all clones are present; in checked studies, unresolved V genes account for under half, and no reason is known for the remainder. The V and J calls and clone size were taken over from that table, and D and trimming were inferred from the DNA. This sample holds roughly 150,000 clones; roughly nine tenths were observed only once. The ten largest clones capture around 17% of the sample.

The CDR3 measures 14 amino acids from cysteine to phenylalanine. Just CDR3 DNA is preserved here, 42 bases in frame from base 1. V lost 4 bases and J lost 1 base; the stretch between them is 10 bases long. CDR1 MNHEY and CDR2 SVGAGI were looked up in the germline V gene. The sequence is built from TRBV6-5 and TRBJ1-1; the best D guess is TRBD1, with 6 bases matching. The sample was peripheral blood. The TCR sequence derives from a man aged 60 to 75 with active or convalescent COVID-19. At the DNA level, the sequence is TGTGCCAGCAGTTCGGACAGTTCGAACACTGAAGCTTTCTTT. Protein translation: CASSSDSSNTEAFF.